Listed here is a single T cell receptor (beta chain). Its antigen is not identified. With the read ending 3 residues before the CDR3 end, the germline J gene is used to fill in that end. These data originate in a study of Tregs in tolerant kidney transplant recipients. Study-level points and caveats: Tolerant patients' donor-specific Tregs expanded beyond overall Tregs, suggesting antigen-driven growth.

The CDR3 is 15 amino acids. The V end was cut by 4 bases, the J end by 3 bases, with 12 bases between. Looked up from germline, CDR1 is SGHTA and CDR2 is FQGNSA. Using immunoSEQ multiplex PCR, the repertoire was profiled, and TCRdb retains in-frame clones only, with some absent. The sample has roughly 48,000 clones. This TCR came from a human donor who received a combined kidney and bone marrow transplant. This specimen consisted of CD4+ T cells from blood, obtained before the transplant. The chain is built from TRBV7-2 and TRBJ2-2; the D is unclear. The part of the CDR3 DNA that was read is TGTGCCAGCAGCTCCAGTCCACCTCACACCGGGGAG. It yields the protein CASSSSPPHTGE. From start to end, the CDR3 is CASSSSPPHTGELFF. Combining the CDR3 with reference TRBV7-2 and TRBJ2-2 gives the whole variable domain GAGVSQSPSNKVTEKGKDVELRCDPISGHTALYWYRQSLGQGLEFLIYFQGNSAPDKSGLPSDRFSAERTGGSVSTLTIQRTQQEDSAVYLCASSSSPPHTGELFFGEGSRLTVL.